This T cell receptor (beta chain) was retrieved from a study of blood T cell repertoires in COVID-19. Across the whole study: Sample material is recorded as cDNA or gDNA derived from T cells, B-cell-depleted T cells, or PBMCs.

Libraries were prepared by immunoSEQ multiplex PCR; TCRdb keeps only in-frame clonotypes and omits some of them. The table lists about 49,000 clones, approximately 93% of them singletons. CDR1 SGHRS and CDR2 YFSETQ come from the germline V gene. The CDR3 consists of 19 residues. Trimming cost V 4 bases and J 1 base; bases outside gene matches: 16. The rearrangement uses TRBV5-1 and TRBJ2-7, with 11 bases lining up with TRBD2. This TCR came from a man in his 60s with COVID-19, enrolled during active disease. Sequencing was done on a sample of peripheral blood. CDR3 residues: CASSITAPTSGIGSYEQYF. CDR3 DNA sequence: TGCGCCAGCAGCATTACTGCCCCGACTAGCGGGATAGGATCCTACGAGCAGTACTTC.